This TCR beta chain is from a study of blood T cell repertoires in COVID-19. Study overall: Nucleic acid was either cDNA or gDNA, and it came from T cells, B-cell-depleted T cells, or PBMCs.

TCRdb keeps only in-frame clones here, not all; method: immunoSEQ multiplex PCR. The table records approximately 300,000 clones, 83% of them present only once. V was pared by 5 bases and J by 6 bases, with 13 bases of the junction left unmatched. Per germline, CDR1 LGHNT and CDR2 FRNRAP. The CDR3 length is 16 residues. This chain links TRBV12-5 with TRBJ1-5; TRBD1 agrees at 7 bases. The sample consisted of peripheral blood. The sequence derives from a woman aged 50 to 60 with acute or convalescent COVID-19. The CDR3 bases are TGTGCTAGTGGTCAAGAGACAGGGCCAGTAGGTCAGCCCCAGCATTTT. Amino acids: CASGQETGPVGQPQHF.